A selection of T cell receptor beta chains follows, all from one sample in a study of T cells expressing NK-cell markers. From its re-call of the 5' RACE reads, TCRdb lists each CDR3 protein once, without DNA. The table for this sample gives approximately 440,000 distinct CDR3 sequences. Sequences were obtained from blood T cells: a sorted CD56 or NKG2C T cell subset, CD4+ or CD8+ T cells, or bulk PBMC T cells (not recorded which). These receptors all stem from a woman aged 45-59 years in good health. The CDR3 runs from the conserved cysteine through the conserved F or W.

TRBV2	TRBJ1-2	CASRTVSYGYTF
TRBV20-1	TRBJ2-7	CSAKRAGTSYEQYF
TRBV12-3/TRBV12-4	TRBJ2-4	CASSGGIGLAVKNIQYF
TRBV6-1	TRBJ2-3	CASSEALGVTQYF
TRBV5-1	TRBJ1-1	CASSPLRQGWDTEAFF
TRBV28	TRBJ2-3	CASSSGDFTDTQYF
TRBV12-3/TRBV12-4	TRBJ2-5	CASSLATDFVETQYF
TRBV12-3/TRBV12-4	TRBJ1-3	CASSLFSTSGNTIYF
TRBV2	TRBJ2-7	CASSARLVSRYEQYF
TRBV11-3	TRBJ2-5	CASSFGWDQETQYF
TRBV5-1	TRBJ2-7	CASSGVGGREQYF
TRBV6-1	TRBJ1-4	CASRAEGQIATNEKLFF
TRBV20-1	TRBJ1-5	CSATGGGEQPQHF
TRBV4-1	TRBJ2-1	CASSLSSEEQFF